This TCR beta chain was sequenced for a study of cytomegalovirus exposure and HLA in healthy donors. As for this clone: What it binds is not known.

With 60 Vbeta and 13 Jbeta primers, the PCR was carried out. TCRdb's table, derived via immunoSEQ multiplex PCR, lists solely in-frame clones and lacks some. This table lists about 150,000 clones. CDR1 is MNHNS and CDR2 is SASEGT in the germline V gene. This CDR3 comprises 15 residues. The V gene end was trimmed by 1 base and the J gene end by 8 bases; junction bases not matched to a gene: 7. Regarding the study as a whole: Many donors shared some public TCRs, even though most TCR sequences were rare.

Sequencing was done on a sample of PBMCs. The chain has TRBV6-1 and TRBJ1-2; 10 positions agree with TRBD1. The source of this sequence is a woman between 50 and 59 years old in good health and CMV-seronegative. The CDR3 protein is CASSEVPGQGIGYTF. CDR3 DNA sequence: TGTGCCAGCAGTGAAGTCCCGGGACAGGGGATCGGCTACACCTTC.